A selection of T cell receptor beta chains follows, all from one sample in a study of shared clonotypes between healthy human individuals. Repertoires were generated with immunoSEQ multiplex PCR, while TCRdb's copy carries only in-frame clones and drops some. Seen here are roughly 1,600,000 clones, just under 99% observed once, and the top ten hold roughly 0.35%. Sample: naive CD4+ T cells sorted from blood. The source is a man aged 30 to 45 in good health. The CDR3 runs from the conserved cysteine through the conserved F or W.

v_call,j_call,cdr3_aa
TRBV6-5,TRBJ2-1,CASTRESGEQFF
TRBV28,TRBJ2-1,CASTDPRRIEQFF
TRBV29-1,TRBJ1-1,CSVDTRNTEAFF
TRBV7-2,TRBJ2-7,CASSRRGAYEQYF
TRBV5-1,TRBJ2-3,CASSFQGGTDTQYF
TRBV4-1,TRBJ2-7,CASSQPGGGVRAYEQYF
TRBV5-6,TRBJ1-2,CASRDRGVPHGYTF
TRBV21-1,TRBJ1-2,CASRSQDGYTF
TRBV19,TRBJ2-7,CASSMLRGLGEQYF
TRBV6-5,TRBJ1-5,CASSPRQVGPPQHF
TRBV6-1,TRBJ2-7,CASTRQGFEQYF
TRBV27,TRBJ2-7,CASSPTWTSYNYEQYF